This entry concerns a single T cell receptor (beta chain). What it binds is not known. These data belong to a study of T-cell memory formation after mild COVID-19. The CDR3 loop spans 15 amino acids. The germline CDR1 and CDR2 sequences are LGHDT and YNNKEL (reference sequence). V lost 4 bases, J lost 5 bases, and 8 bases stayed unmatched. TCR alpha and TCR beta cDNA libraries carrying sample barcodes and UMIs were produced by 5'RACE using constant-segment primers. TCRdb analysed the 5' RACE reads with MiXCR anew, one entry per CDR3 protein. This sample has roughly 300,000 distinct CDR3 sequences; around 8% occur once, and the top ten carry around a fifth. Whole-study results and caveats: Most CD4+ clones that shrank were in CM and EM, while CD8+ ones turned up in EMRA. Within pre-infection memory, some responding clones were found, suggesting cross-reactive memory joined. Specificity for SARS-CoV-2 was not confirmed among the second-wave clones peaking on day 37.

Source material: PBMCs or a T cell subset sorted from them (not recorded which). The TCR sequence derives from a man aged 18 to 29 who had mild COVID-19 (a few samples of this study predate the infection). Cell type and time point are not known. The chain is built from TRBV3-1 and TRBJ2-5, with 9 bases aligning to TRBD2. The CDR3 sequence is CASSPRGTSLETQYF. CDR3 bases: TGTGCCAGCAGCCCAAGAGGGACTAGCCTTGAGACCCAGTACTTC.